These T cell receptor beta chains were read from a single sample in a study of blood T cell repertoires in COVID-19. Clones were sequenced by immunoSEQ multiplex PCR, and TCRdb holds only the in-frame ones, with some missing. The top ten hold 25% to 35% of the sample, which has hundreds of thousands of clones, 75% to 90% seen once. The sequencing input was peripheral blood. The receptors stem from a man aged 35 to 55 with acute or convalescent COVID-19. Each CDR3 is given with its conserved first and last residue. A D gene is named only where the DNA matches it firmly. Clone size, where shown, is once, few, many, or a class for clones that have expanded.

d_gene	j_gene	v_gene	abundance	CDR3nt	CDR3aa
.	TRBJ1-5	TRBV19	once	TGTGCCAGTAGTAAAGCCCTCACAGCGACCCCAGGGCAGCCCCAGCATTTT	CASSKALTATPGQPQHF
.	TRBJ2-6	TRBV18	many	TGTGCCAGCTCGTCCTCAGTCTCTGGGGCCAACGTCCTGACTTTC	CASSSSVSGANVLTF
TRBD2	TRBJ2-7	TRBV27	.	TGTGCCAGCAGATTGGGGGGGGAGCAGTACTTC	CASRLGGEQYF
TRBD1	TRBJ1-3	TRBV13	.	TGTGCCAGCAGCTTAGAAGGGGGCGGAAACACCATATATTTT	CASSLEGGGNTIYF
.	TRBJ2-2	TRBV29-1	.	TGCAGCGCCAGACAGGGAGGAACCGGGGAGCTGTTTTTT	CSARQGGTGELFF
.	TRBJ1-1	TRBV5-6	.	TGTGCCAGCAGTTCCGGGACCGGACAGTTCAACACTGAAGCTTTCTTT	CASSSGTGQFNTEAFF
TRBD2	TRBJ2-5	TRBV27	.	TGTGCCAGTGGGGCGGGAGGTATTTTAGAGACCCAGTACTTC	CASGAGGILETQYF
TRBD1	TRBJ1-1	TRBV11-2	.	TGTGCCAGCAGCCCGCCGGGACAGGGGGCGGTCACTGAAGCTTTCTTT	CASSPPGQGAVTEAFF
.	TRBJ1-2	TRBV27	.	TGTGCCAGCAGTGCTACAGGGTGGTTTGGCTACACCTTC	CASSATGWFGYTF
TRBD1	TRBJ1-4	TRBV5-1	.	TGCGCCAGCAGCCGCACCGGGACAGGGGGTTCCTTCTCTAATGAAAAACTGTTTTTT	CASSRTGTGGSFSNEKLFF
TRBD1	TRBJ1-4	TRBV20-1	.	TGCAGTGCTAGATTTGGACAGGGGGTGTTTTTT	CSARFGQGVFF
.	TRBJ1-1	TRBV25-1	.	TGTGCCAGCAGTGGAGGGCACGGAGCCCCCAAAGCTTTCTTT	CASSGGHGAPKAFF
TRBD2	TRBJ2-7	TRBV30	.	TGTGCCTGGAGTGTACCCAGCGGGATCTCCTACGAGCAGTACTTC	CAWSVPSGISYEQYF
.	TRBJ2-3	TRBV11-2	once	TGTGCCAGCAGCTTAGGTCGGTCCGACACAGATACGCAGTATTTT	CASSLGRSDTDTQYF
.	TRBJ1-4	TRBV3-1/TRBV3-2	.	TGTGCCAGCAGCGATATCGGCGGGGTAGGAACTAATGAAAAACTGTTTTTT	CASSDIGGVGTNEKLFF
TRBD1	TRBJ1-2	TRBV5-1	.	TGCGCCAGCAGCCTAGGGACAGGGGGTTTTCCCACCTTC	CASSLGTGGFPTF
.	TRBJ1-4	TRBV6-1	.	TGTGCCAGCAGTGAGTCGGGAGCCGGGTATGAAAAACTGTTTTTT	CASSESGAGYEKLFF